Listed below are T cell receptor beta chains from one sample, sequenced in a study of Tregs in tolerant kidney transplant recipients. Clones were sequenced by immunoSEQ multiplex PCR, and TCRdb holds only the in-frame ones, with some missing. This sample has about 240,000 clones, with roughly four fifths found just once. Material: CD4+ T cells from blood. The receptors come from a human donor in good health. CDR3s include the opening cysteine and the closing phenylalanine or tryptophan. Each record gives: J gene, D gene, V gene, clone size, CDR3 protein, CDR3 DNA. The D gene is left open where the match is weak. Expanded clones are given a class, and other clones once, few, many or no size at all.

j_gene: TRBJ1-1
d_gene: TRBD1
v_gene: TRBV6-5
abundance: .
CDR3aa: CASSYSDRANTEAFF
CDR3nt: TGTGCCAGCAGTTACTCGGACAGGGCGAACACTGAAGCTTTCTTT

j_gene: TRBJ2-3
d_gene: TRBD1
v_gene: TRBV2
abundance: once
CDR3aa: CASAAETGTGFPF
CDR3nt: TGTGCCAGCGCGGCCGAAACCGGGACAGGATTCCCTTTT

j_gene: TRBJ1-6
d_gene: .
v_gene: TRBV15
abundance: .
CDR3aa: CATSRGGGRNNSPLHF
CDR3nt: TGTGCCACCAGCAGAGGTGGGGGCAGGAATAATTCACCCCTCCACTTT

j_gene: TRBJ1-4
d_gene: .
v_gene: TRBV4-1
abundance: .
CDR3aa: CASSQDWPGTNEKLFF
CDR3nt: TGCGCCAGCAGCCAAGATTGGCCAGGCACTAATGAAAAACTGTTTTTT

j_gene: TRBJ2-3
d_gene: .
v_gene: TRBV6-1
abundance: .
CDR3aa: CASSEAGTPNTDTQYF
CDR3nt: TGTGCCAGCAGTGAAGCCGGGACTCCGAACACAGATACGCAGTATTTT

j_gene: TRBJ2-7
d_gene: .
v_gene: TRBV6-6
abundance: .
CDR3aa: CASSYEGYEQYF
CDR3nt: TGTGCCAGCAGTTACGAGGGCTACGAGCAGTACTTC

j_gene: TRBJ1-4
d_gene: .
v_gene: TRBV5-4
abundance: .
CDR3aa: CASSWAGALDSEKLFF
CDR3nt: TGTGCCAGCAGCTGGGCGGGGGCTCTGGATTCTGAAAAACTGTTTTTT

j_gene: TRBJ2-1
d_gene: .
v_gene: TRBV4-1
abundance: .
CDR3aa: CASSHPLAGEQFF
CDR3nt: TGCGCCAGCAGCCACCCCTTGGCAGGTGAGCAGTTCTTC

j_gene: TRBJ1-5
d_gene: .
v_gene: TRBV7-2
abundance: .
CDR3aa: CASSSFGHQPQHF
CDR3nt: TGTGCCAGCAGCTCCTTTGGGCACCAGCCCCAGCATTTT

j_gene: TRBJ2-7
d_gene: .
v_gene: TRBV11-1
abundance: .
CDR3aa: CASSLYRAYEQYF
CDR3nt: TGTGCCAGCAGCTTATACAGAGCCTACGAGCAGTACTTC

j_gene: TRBJ1-2
d_gene: TRBD1
v_gene: TRBV14
abundance: .
CDR3aa: CASSLQGQGAANYGYTF
CDR3nt: TGTGCCAGCAGCCTACAAGGACAGGGGGCGGCCAACTATGGCTACACCTTC

j_gene: TRBJ1-4
d_gene: TRBD1
v_gene: TRBV9
abundance: .
CDR3aa: CASSRGTGGEKLFF
CDR3nt: TGTGCCAGCAGCCGCGGGACAGGGGGAGAAAAACTGTTTTTT

j_gene: TRBJ2-3
d_gene: .
v_gene: TRBV5-1
abundance: .
CDR3aa: CASSLRSTDTQYF
CDR3nt: TGCGCCAGCAGCTTGAGGTCAACAGATACGCAGTATTTT

j_gene: TRBJ2-7
d_gene: TRBD2
v_gene: TRBV19
abundance: .
CDR3aa: CASSGRTSGRSYEQYF
CDR3nt: TGTGCCAGTAGTGGTCGGACTAGCGGGAGGTCATACGAGCAGTACTTC

j_gene: TRBJ1-2
d_gene: .
v_gene: TRBV19
abundance: .
CDR3aa: CASSMPQARSYGYTF
CDR3nt: TGTGCCAGTAGTATGCCGCAGGCGCGGAGCTATGGCTACACCTTC

j_gene: TRBJ1-3
d_gene: .
v_gene: TRBV7-7
abundance: once
CDR3aa: CASSPGHPGSGNTIYF
CDR3nt: TGTGCTAGCAGTCCAGGACATCCCGGGTCTGGAAACACCATATATTTT

j_gene: TRBJ1-3
d_gene: .
v_gene: TRBV19
abundance: .
CDR3aa: CASSIPGGPSGNTIYF
CDR3nt: TGTGCCAGTAGTATTCCAGGTGGCCCCTCTGGAAACACCATATATTTT

j_gene: TRBJ2-7
d_gene: TRBD2
v_gene: TRBV6-1
abundance: .
CDR3aa: CASSELRGSSYEQYF
CDR3nt: TGTGCCAGCAGTGAATTACGCGGGAGCTCCTACGAGCAGTACTTC

j_gene: TRBJ2-7
d_gene: .
v_gene: TRBV7-9
abundance: .
CDR3aa: CASSLLSGGGFYEQYF
CDR3nt: TGTGCCAGCAGCTTATTGTCGGGAGGGGGCTTCTACGAGCAGTACTTC

j_gene: TRBJ2-5
d_gene: .
v_gene: TRBV5-1
abundance: .
CDR3aa: CASSLNGGPLDQETQYF
CDR3nt: TGCGCCAGCAGCCTGAACGGGGGACCCTTAGATCAAGAGACCCAGTACTTC

j_gene: TRBJ1-5
d_gene: TRBD1
v_gene: TRBV6-1
abundance: .
CDR3aa: CASVTGARNQPQHF
CDR3nt: TGTGCCAGCGTCACAGGGGCCCGGAATCAGCCCCAGCATTTT

j_gene: TRBJ2-3
d_gene: .
v_gene: TRBV10-1
abundance: .
CDR3aa: CASSESIGPGTDTQYF
CDR3nt: TGCGCCAGCAGTGAGTCAATAGGGCCTGGGACAGATACGCAGTATTTT

j_gene: TRBJ2-3
d_gene: .
v_gene: TRBV2
abundance: .
CDR3aa: CASSEALELGRRGTQYF
CDR3nt: TGTGCCAGCAGTGAAGCGCTTGAACTAGGGAGGAGGGGAACGCAGTATTTT

j_gene: TRBJ2-3
d_gene: .
v_gene: TRBV27
abundance: .
CDR3aa: CASSLRVSSDTQYF
CDR3nt: TGTGCCAGCAGTTTACGGGTATCCTCAGATACGCAGTATTTT

j_gene: TRBJ1-1
d_gene: TRBD1
v_gene: TRBV19
abundance: .
CDR3aa: CASSYDRGTEAFF
CDR3nt: TGTGCCAGTAGCTATGACAGGGGCACTGAAGCTTTCTTT

j_gene: TRBJ2-1
d_gene: .
v_gene: TRBV29-1
abundance: .
CDR3aa: CSVEDQFNEQFF
CDR3nt: TGCAGCGTTGAAGATCAATTCAATGAGCAGTTCTTC

j_gene: TRBJ2-7
d_gene: TRBD1
v_gene: TRBV7-2
abundance: .
CDR3aa: CASSLETGGGYEQYF
CDR3nt: TGTGCCAGCAGCTTAGAGACAGGGGGTGGCTACGAGCAGTACTTC

j_gene: TRBJ1-2
d_gene: .
v_gene: TRBV7-9
abundance: .
CDR3aa: CASSSVEFGPDGYTF
CDR3nt: TGTGCCAGCAGCTCCGTGGAGTTCGGACCCGATGGCTACACCTTC

j_gene: TRBJ2-3
d_gene: .
v_gene: TRBV29-1
abundance: once
CDR3aa: CSVDRGDTQYF
CDR3nt: TGCAGCGTTGATAGGGGGGATACGCAGTATTTT

j_gene: TRBJ1-1
d_gene: .
v_gene: TRBV6-1
abundance: .
CDR3aa: CASCTGYTEAFF
CDR3nt: TGTGCCAGCTGTACAGGGTACACTGAAGCTTTCTTT

j_gene: TRBJ2-7
d_gene: TRBD1
v_gene: TRBV15
abundance: .
CDR3aa: CATSSSLQGAYEQYF
CDR3nt: TGTGCCACCAGCAGTTCCCTTCAGGGGGCCTACGAGCAGTACTTC

j_gene: TRBJ2-5
d_gene: .
v_gene: TRBV4-2
abundance: .
CDR3aa: CASSQSPTSTSEETQYF
CDR3nt: TGTGCCAGCAGCCAATCCCCTACGTCGACTAGTGAAGAGACCCAGTACTTC

j_gene: TRBJ2-3
d_gene: .
v_gene: TRBV27
abundance: few
CDR3aa: CASRTGSVADTQYF
CDR3nt: TGTGCCAGCAGGACAGGCTCGGTGGCAGATACGCAGTATTTT

j_gene: TRBJ2-5
d_gene: TRBD2
v_gene: TRBV4-2
abundance: .
CDR3aa: CASSPASSGGAGETQYF
CDR3nt: TGTGCCAGCAGCCCCGCCTCTAGCGGGGGGGCCGGAGAGACCCAGTACTTC

j_gene: TRBJ1-2
d_gene: .
v_gene: TRBV5-1
abundance: once
CDR3aa: CANSFLGNGYTF
CDR3nt: TGCGCCAACAGCTTCCTAGGGAATGGCTACACCTTC

j_gene: TRBJ1-4
d_gene: TRBD1
v_gene: TRBV4-2
abundance: .
CDR3aa: CASSQERARGTGSEKLFF
CDR3nt: TGTGCCAGCAGCCAAGAGAGGGCCAGGGGGACAGGGAGCGAAAAACTGTTTTTT

j_gene: TRBJ1-2
d_gene: .
v_gene: TRBV19
abundance: .
CDR3aa: CASSIVGRARDYGYTF
CDR3nt: TGTGCCAGTAGTATAGTCGGGCGGGCGCGGGACTATGGCTACACCTTC

j_gene: TRBJ1-3
d_gene: .
v_gene: TRBV5-1
abundance: .
CDR3aa: CASSLARGRGRNTIYF
CDR3nt: TGCGCCAGCAGCTTGGCCCGGGGCCGGGGGAGAAACACCATATATTTT

j_gene: TRBJ2-7
d_gene: .
v_gene: TRBV10-1
abundance: .
CDR3aa: CASRTDYEQYF
CDR3nt: TGCGCCAGCAGGACTGACTACGAGCAGTACTTC

j_gene: TRBJ2-1
d_gene: TRBD2
v_gene: TRBV11-3
abundance: .
CDR3aa: CASSSIAGPYNEQFF
CDR3nt: TGTGCCAGCAGCTCAATAGCGGGACCCTACAATGAGCAGTTCTTC

j_gene: TRBJ2-5
d_gene: TRBD2
v_gene: TRBV29-1
abundance: .
CDR3aa: CSVDGLAGETQYF
CDR3nt: TGCAGCGTTGACGGCCTAGCGGGAGAGACCCAGTACTTC

j_gene: TRBJ1-2
d_gene: TRBD1
v_gene: TRBV18
abundance: .
CDR3aa: CASSPRQGSVGGYTF
CDR3nt: TGTGCCAGCTCACCACGACAGGGTAGTGTTGGTGGCTACACCTTC

j_gene: TRBJ2-1
d_gene: .
v_gene: TRBV27
abundance: .
CDR3aa: CASLGAGPSSYNEQFF
CDR3nt: TGTGCCAGCCTCGGGGCGGGGCCTAGCTCCTACAATGAGCAGTTCTTC

j_gene: TRBJ2-3
d_gene: .
v_gene: TRBV5-1
abundance: .
CDR3aa: CASSLDQITDTQYF
CDR3nt: TGCGCCAGCAGCTTGGACCAAATAACAGATACGCAGTATTTT

j_gene: TRBJ2-7
d_gene: TRBD2
v_gene: TRBV5-6
abundance: .
CDR3aa: CASSLAGGRAGGQYF
CDR3nt: TGTGCCAGCAGCTTGGCCGGTGGGAGGGCCGGGGGGCAGTACTTC

j_gene: TRBJ1-3
d_gene: .
v_gene: TRBV9
abundance: .
CDR3aa: CASSVAGNTIYF
CDR3nt: TGTGCCAGCAGCGTAGCTGGAAACACCATATATTTT

j_gene: TRBJ1-1
d_gene: TRBD1
v_gene: TRBV6-5
abundance: .
CDR3aa: CASRTLKTGETEAFF
CDR3nt: TGTGCCAGCAGGACTCTAAAGACAGGGGAAACTGAAGCTTTCTTT

j_gene: TRBJ1-5
d_gene: .
v_gene: TRBV30
abundance: once
CDR3aa: CAWSVGLTSNQPQHF
CDR3nt: TGTGCCTGGAGTGTGGGACTGACTAGCAATCAGCCCCAGCATTTT

j_gene: TRBJ2-3
d_gene: .
v_gene: TRBV5-6
abundance: once
CDR3aa: CASSLAIRRTDTQYF
CDR3nt: TGTGCCAGCAGCTTGGCCATTCGCCGGACAGATACGCAGTATTTT

j_gene: TRBJ2-7
d_gene: TRBD2
v_gene: TRBV16
abundance: .
CDR3aa: CASSPTLAGVPHEQYF
CDR3nt: TGTGCCAGCAGCCCCACACTAGCGGGAGTCCCCCACGAGCAGTACTTC

j_gene: TRBJ2-1
d_gene: TRBD2
v_gene: TRBV6-5
abundance: .
CDR3aa: CASRRGGPYNEQFF
CDR3nt: TGTGCCAGCAGGCGGGGGGGCCCCTACAATGAGCAGTTCTTC

j_gene: TRBJ1-2
d_gene: TRBD1
v_gene: TRBV2
abundance: .
CDR3aa: CASTKDRNYGYTF
CDR3nt: TGTGCCAGCACGAAGGACAGGAACTATGGCTACACCTTC

j_gene: TRBJ2-1
d_gene: TRBD2
v_gene: TRBV11-2
abundance: .
CDR3aa: CASSLRASGRAGYNEQFF
CDR3nt: TGTGCCAGCAGCCTAAGGGCTAGCGGGAGGGCCGGTTACAATGAGCAGTTCTTC

j_gene: TRBJ1-2
d_gene: .
v_gene: TRBV9
abundance: .
CDR3aa: CASSVGGSYGYTF
CDR3nt: TGTGCCAGCAGCGTAGGAGGGAGTTATGGCTACACCTTC

j_gene: TRBJ2-7
d_gene: .
v_gene: TRBV4-1
abundance: .
CDR3aa: CASSQEVAGPGEQYF
CDR3nt: TGCGCCAGCAGCCAAGAAGTGGCCGGGCCTGGGGAGCAGTACTTC

j_gene: TRBJ1-1
d_gene: .
v_gene: TRBV29-1
abundance: .
CDR3aa: CSVDSAGAFF
CDR3nt: TGCAGCGTGGACTCAGCCGGAGCTTTCTTT

j_gene: TRBJ2-2
d_gene: TRBD2
v_gene: TRBV25-1
abundance: .
CDR3aa: CASSDTATSGDTGELFF
CDR3nt: TGTGCCAGCAGTGATACGGCGACTAGCGGAGACACCGGGGAGCTGTTTTTT

j_gene: TRBJ1-2
d_gene: TRBD1
v_gene: TRBV18
abundance: .
CDR3aa: CASSRTTGSDGYTF
CDR3nt: TGTGCCAGCTCACGAACGACAGGGAGCGATGGCTACACCTTC

j_gene: TRBJ2-5
d_gene: TRBD2
v_gene: TRBV4-1
abundance: .
CDR3aa: CASSQGPASGGAGETQYF
CDR3nt: TGCGCCAGCAGCCAAGGGCCGGCTAGCGGGGGGGCAGGAGAGACCCAGTACTTC